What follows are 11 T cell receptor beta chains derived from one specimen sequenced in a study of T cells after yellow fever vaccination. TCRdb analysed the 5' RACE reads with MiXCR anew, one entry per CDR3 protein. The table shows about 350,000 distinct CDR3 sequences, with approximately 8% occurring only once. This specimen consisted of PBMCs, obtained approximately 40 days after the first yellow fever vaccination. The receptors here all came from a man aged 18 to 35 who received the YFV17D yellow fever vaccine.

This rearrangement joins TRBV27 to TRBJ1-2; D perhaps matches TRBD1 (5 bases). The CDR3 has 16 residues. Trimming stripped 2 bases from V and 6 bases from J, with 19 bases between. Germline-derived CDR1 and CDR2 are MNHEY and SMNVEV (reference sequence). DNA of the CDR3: TGTGCCAGCAGTTTAGGGGACGGGGGGTACGTGGATGGCTACACCTTC. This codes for CASSLGDGGYVDGYTF.

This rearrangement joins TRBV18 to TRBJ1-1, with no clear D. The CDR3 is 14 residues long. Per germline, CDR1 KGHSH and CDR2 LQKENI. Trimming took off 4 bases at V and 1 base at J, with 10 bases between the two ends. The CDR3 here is CASSQQTENTEAFF. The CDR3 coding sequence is TGTGCCAGCTCACAACAAACAGAGAACACTGAAGCTTTCTTT.

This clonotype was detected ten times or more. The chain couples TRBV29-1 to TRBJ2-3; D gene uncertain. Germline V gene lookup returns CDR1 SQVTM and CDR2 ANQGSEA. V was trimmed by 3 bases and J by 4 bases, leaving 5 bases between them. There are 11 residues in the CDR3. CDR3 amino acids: CSVDMSDTQYF. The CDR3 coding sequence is TGCAGCGTTGATATGTCAGATACGCAGTATTTT.

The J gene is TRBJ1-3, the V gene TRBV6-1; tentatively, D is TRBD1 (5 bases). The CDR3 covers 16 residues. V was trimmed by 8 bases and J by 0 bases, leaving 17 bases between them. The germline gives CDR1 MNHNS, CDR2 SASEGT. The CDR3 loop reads CASWSGHLNSGNTIYF. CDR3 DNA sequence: TGTGCCAGCTGGAGTGGACACTTGAACTCTGGAAACACCATATATTTT.

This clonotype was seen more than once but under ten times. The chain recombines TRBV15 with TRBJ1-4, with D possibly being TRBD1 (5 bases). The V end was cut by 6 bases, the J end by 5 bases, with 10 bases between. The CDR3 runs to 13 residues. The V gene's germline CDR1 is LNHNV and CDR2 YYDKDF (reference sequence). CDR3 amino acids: CATRQAENEKLFF. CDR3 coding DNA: TGTGCCACCAGACAGGCGGAGAATGAAAAACTGTTTTTT.

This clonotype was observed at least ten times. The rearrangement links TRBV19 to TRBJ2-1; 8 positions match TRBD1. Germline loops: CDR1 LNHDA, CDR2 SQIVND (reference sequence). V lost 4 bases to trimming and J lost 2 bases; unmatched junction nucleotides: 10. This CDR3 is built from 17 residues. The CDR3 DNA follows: TGTGCCAGTAGTACCTTTAAACCGGGACAGGCCTACAATGAGCAGTTCTTC. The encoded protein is CASSTFKPGQAYNEQFF.

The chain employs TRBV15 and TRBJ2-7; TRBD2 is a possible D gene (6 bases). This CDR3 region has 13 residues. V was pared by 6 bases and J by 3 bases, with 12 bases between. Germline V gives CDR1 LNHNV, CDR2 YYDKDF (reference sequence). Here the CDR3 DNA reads TGTGCCACCAGTCCGGACTACGGCTACGAGCAGTACTTC. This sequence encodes CATSPDYGYEQYF.

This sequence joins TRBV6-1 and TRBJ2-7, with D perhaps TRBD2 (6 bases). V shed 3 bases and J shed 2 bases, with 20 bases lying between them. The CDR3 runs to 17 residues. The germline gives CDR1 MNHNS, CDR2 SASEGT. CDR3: CASSDPSGSGRPYEQYV. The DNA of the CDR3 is TGTGCCAGCAGTGATCCGTCCGGGAGTGGAAGACCCTACGAGCAGTACGTC.

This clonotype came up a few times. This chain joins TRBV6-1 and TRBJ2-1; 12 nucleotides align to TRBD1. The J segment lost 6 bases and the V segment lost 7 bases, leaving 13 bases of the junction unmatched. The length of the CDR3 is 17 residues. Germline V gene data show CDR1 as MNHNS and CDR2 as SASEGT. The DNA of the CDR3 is TGTGCCAGCACTCTCCCGAGGGGGGGACAGGGGGCCAATGAGCAGTTCTTC. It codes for CASTLPRGGQGANEQFF.

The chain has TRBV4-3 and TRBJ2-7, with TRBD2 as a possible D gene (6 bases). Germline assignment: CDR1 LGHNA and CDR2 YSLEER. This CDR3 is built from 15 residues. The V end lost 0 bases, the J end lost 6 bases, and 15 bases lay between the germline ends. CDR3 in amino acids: CASSQEVGGRGEQYF. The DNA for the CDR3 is TGCGCCAGCAGCCAAGAGGTCGGGGGTAGGGGCGAGCAGTACTTC.

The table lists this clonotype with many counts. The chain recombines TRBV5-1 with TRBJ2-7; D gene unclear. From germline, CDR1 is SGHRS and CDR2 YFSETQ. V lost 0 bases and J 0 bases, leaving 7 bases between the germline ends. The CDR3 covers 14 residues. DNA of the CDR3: TGCGCCAGCAGCTTGGATCCGAGCTCCTACGAGCAGTACGTC. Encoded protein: CASSLDPSSYEQYV.